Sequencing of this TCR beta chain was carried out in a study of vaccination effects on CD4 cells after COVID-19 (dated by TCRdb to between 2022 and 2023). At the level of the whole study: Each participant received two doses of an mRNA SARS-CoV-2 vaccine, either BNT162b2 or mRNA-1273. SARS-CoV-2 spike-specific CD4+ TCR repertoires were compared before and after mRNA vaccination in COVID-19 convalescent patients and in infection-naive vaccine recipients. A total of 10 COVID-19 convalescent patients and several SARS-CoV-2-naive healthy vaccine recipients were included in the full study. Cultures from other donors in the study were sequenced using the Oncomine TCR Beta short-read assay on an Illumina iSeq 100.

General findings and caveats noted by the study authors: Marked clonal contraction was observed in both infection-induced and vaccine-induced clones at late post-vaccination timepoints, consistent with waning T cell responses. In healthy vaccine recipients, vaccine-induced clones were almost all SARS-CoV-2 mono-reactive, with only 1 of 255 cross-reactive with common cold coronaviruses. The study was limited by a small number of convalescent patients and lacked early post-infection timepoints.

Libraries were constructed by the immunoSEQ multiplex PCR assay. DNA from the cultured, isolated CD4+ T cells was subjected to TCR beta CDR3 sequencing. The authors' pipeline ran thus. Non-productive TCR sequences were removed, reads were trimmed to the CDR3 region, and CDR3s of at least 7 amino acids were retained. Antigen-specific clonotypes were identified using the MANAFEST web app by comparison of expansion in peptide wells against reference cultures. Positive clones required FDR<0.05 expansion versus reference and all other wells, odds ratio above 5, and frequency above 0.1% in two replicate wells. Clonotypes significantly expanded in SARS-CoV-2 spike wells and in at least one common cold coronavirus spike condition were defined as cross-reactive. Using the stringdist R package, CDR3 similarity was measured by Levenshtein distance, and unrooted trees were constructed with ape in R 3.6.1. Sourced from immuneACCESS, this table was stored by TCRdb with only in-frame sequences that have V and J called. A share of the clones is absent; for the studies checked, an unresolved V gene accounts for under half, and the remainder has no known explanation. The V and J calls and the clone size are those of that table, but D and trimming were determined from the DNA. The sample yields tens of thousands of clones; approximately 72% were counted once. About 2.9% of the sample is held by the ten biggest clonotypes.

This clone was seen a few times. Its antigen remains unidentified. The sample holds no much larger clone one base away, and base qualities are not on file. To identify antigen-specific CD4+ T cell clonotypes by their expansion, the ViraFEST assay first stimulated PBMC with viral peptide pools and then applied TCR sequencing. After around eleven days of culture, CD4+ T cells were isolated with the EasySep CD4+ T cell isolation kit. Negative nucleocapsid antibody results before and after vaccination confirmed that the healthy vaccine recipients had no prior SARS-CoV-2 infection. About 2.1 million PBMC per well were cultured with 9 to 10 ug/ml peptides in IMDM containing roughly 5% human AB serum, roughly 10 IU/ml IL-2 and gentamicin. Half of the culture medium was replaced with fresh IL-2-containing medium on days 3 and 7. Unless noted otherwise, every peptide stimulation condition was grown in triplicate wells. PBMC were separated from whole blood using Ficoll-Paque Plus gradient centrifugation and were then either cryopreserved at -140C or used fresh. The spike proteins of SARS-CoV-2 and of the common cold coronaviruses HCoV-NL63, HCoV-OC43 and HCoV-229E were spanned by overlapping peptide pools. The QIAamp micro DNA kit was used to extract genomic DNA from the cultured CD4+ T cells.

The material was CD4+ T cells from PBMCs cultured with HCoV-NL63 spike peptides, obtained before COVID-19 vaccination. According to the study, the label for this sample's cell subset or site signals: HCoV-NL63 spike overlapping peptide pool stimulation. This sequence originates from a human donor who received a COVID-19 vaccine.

The nucleotide sequence is given as TGTGCCAGCAGCCTTGACAGGGGACGCGCCAAAAACATTCAGTACTTC. Its amino acids are CASSLDRGRAKNIQYF. The chain is assembled from TRBV3-1 (or the pseudogene TRBV3-2) and TRBJ2-4; TRBD1 lines up with 8 middle nucleotides. The CDR3 covers 16 residues, taking in both the cysteine and the phenylalanine. CDR3 DNA is the only sequence kept; it has 48 bases, read in frame from the first base. Trimming accounts for 4 bases at V and 1 base at J, while the number of junction bases matched to no gene is 6. CDR1 LGHDT and CDR2 YNNKEL are derived from the germline V gene (reference sequence).